Following are 6 T cell receptor beta chains from one sample sequenced in a study of control samples from healthy donors and cancer patients. Profiling relied on immunoSEQ multiplex PCR, and the TCRdb table lists in-frame clones only, not all of them. The profile shows some 120,000 clones, around 96% of them singletons. The sample was blood. The origin of the receptors is a man under 40 in good health.

The chain carries TRBV7-9 and TRBJ2-2; D is perhaps TRBD1 (6 bases). Deletions cut 11 bases from V and 5 bases from J, with 12 bases between. CDR1 is SEHNR and CDR2 is FQNEAQ in the germline V gene (reference sequence). CDR3 size: 12 residues. CDR3: CAQGRGTGELFF. CDR3 sequence (DNA): TGTGCCCAGGGGAGAGGGACCGGGGAGCTGTTTTTT.

V and J are TRBV7-6 and TRBJ1-3; D possibly corresponds to TRBD1 (5 bases). Trimming took off 1 base at V and 0 bases at J, with 10 bases between the two ends. The CDR3 sequence is 16 residues long. The germline CDR1 and CDR2 sequences are SGHVS and FNYEAQ. CDR3 loop: CASSLVPGDSGNTIYF. CDR3 in DNA: TGTGCCAGCAGCTTAGTTCCGGGGGACTCTGGAAACACCATATATTTT.

The V call is TRBV11-2, the J call TRBJ1-1, with D perhaps matching TRBD1 (6 bases). The germline V gene has CDR1 SGHAT and CDR2 FQNNGV. V was clipped by 2 bases and J by 2 bases, with 12 bases between them. This CDR3 comprises 15 residues. Written as DNA, the CDR3 is TGTGCCAGCAGCTTACGGGGGGCGGACAACACTGAAGCTTTCTTT. This encodes CASSLRGADNTEAFF.

The chain links TRBV7-2 to TRBJ1-3, with 8 bases fitting TRBD1. CDR1 is SGHTA, CDR2 FQGNSA, per germline. J gave up 7 bases and V 11 bases, and 4 bases lay outside the gene matches. This CDR3 contains 11 residues. CDR3: CAVTGGNTIYF. In DNA, the CDR3 is TGTGCCGTAACAGGGGGGAACACCATATATTTT.

The rearrangement joins TRBV30 to TRBJ1-1; TRBD1 is a possible D gene (6 bases). Germline CDR1 and CDR2: GTSNPN and SVGIG (reference sequence). This CDR3 is built from 13 residues. The V and J ends lost 6 bases and 2 bases respectively, with 13 bases between them. The CDR3 sequence is CACEAQGNTEAFF. In DNA, the CDR3 is TGTGCCTGCGAGGCACAGGGTAACACTGAAGCTTTCTTT.

This chain uses TRBV4-3 with TRBJ2-4; D remains ambiguous. The germline V gene encodes CDR1 LGHNA and CDR2 YSLEER. V shed 0 bases and J shed 9 bases, with 12 bases lying between them. The CDR3 extends over 14 amino acids. The CDR3 sequence is CASSQDVRKGIQYF. For the CDR3, the DNA is TGCGCCAGCAGCCAAGACGTCAGAAAGGGCATTCAGTACTTC.